This TCR beta chain was sequenced during a study of cytomegalovirus exposure and HLA in healthy donors. V was clipped by 5 bases and J by 7 bases, with 6 bases between them. Germline lookup yields CDR1 SNHLY and CDR2 FYNNEI. The CDR3 has 11 residues. Study observations and caveats: In a later analysis, HLA-C alleles had the fewest associated TCRs, DRB1 alleles the most. V- and J-gene trimming of TCR beta was linked (in a later analysis) to a missense DCLRE1C variant. Sequencing likely caused a cluster of highly shared sequence variants. TCR beta chains numbering 164 were designated cytomegalovirus-associated.

PCR primers comprised 60 Vbeta and 13 Jbeta primers. Assay used: immunoSEQ multiplex PCR; TCRdb lists only in-frame clones, some missing. In the table there are 95,000 to 150,000 clones, roughly 18% of which are singletons. This clone has a handful of counts. The target antigen is unknown. The rearrangement links TRBV2 to TRBJ1-3; D is uncertain. This receptor was identified in a female donor in good health and CMV-seropositive. The sequencing sample was made of PBMCs. The CDR3 sequence is CASSLGNTIYF. The CDR3 DNA reads as TGTGCCAGCAGTCTAGGCAACACCATATATTTT.